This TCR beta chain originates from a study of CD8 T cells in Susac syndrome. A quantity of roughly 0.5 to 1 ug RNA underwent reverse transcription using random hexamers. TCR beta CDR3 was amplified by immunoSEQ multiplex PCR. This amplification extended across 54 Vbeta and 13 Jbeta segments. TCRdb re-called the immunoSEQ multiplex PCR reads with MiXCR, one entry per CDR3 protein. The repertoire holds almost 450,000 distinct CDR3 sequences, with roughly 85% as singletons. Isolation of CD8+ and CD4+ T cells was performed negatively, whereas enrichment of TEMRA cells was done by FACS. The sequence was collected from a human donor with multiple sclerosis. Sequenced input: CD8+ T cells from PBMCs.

The CDR3 coding sequence is TGTGCCAGCAGCTTGGTTGGCAAACAAGAGACCCAGTACTTC. Its translation: CASSLVGKQETQYF. This rearrangement joins TRBV5-6 to TRBJ2-5; D is undetermined. Germline V CDR1 and CDR2: SGHDT, YYEEEE. The V gene lost 0 bases and the J gene lost 2 bases, with 8 bases spanning the gap. This CDR3 is 14 amino acids long.